The 29 T cell receptor beta chains listed next were all sequenced from one sample in a study of identical twins. Each CDR3 protein gets one entry after TCRdb re-called the 5' RACE reads with MiXCR. The sample yields about 520,000 distinct CDR3 sequences, around 20% seen once. The sample also formed part of further work on T cells expressing NK-cell markers.

The specimen was CD4+ T cells sorted from blood. Every receptor here comes from a woman between 18 and 29 years old in good health.

Ten or more counts support this clonotype. The V gene is TRBV29-1, the J gene TRBJ1-1; D is undetermined. The V end lost 2 bases, the J end lost 5 bases, and 9 bases lay between the germline ends. The CDR3 runs 12 residues. The V gene's germline CDR1 is SQVTM and CDR2 ANQGSEA. CDR3 loop: CSVEHGRTEAFF. The CDR3 DNA reads as TGCAGCGTTGAACATGGAAGGACTGAAGCTTTCTTT.

This clonotype turned up a few times. The rearrangement joins TRBV9 to TRBJ2-7; 8 nucleotides agree with TRBD2. Germline CDR1 SGDLS, CDR2 YYNGEE. Germline trimming cut 0 bases from V and 2 bases from J; bases unmatched to any gene: 4. CDR3 length: 15 residues. The CDR3 loop is CASSVGAGGAYEQYF. CDR3 nucleotide sequence: TGTGCCAGCAGCGTAGGCGCCGGGGGGGCCTACGAGCAGTACTTC.

This clonotype was counted between two and nine times. CDR3 loop: CASSNRVTATDNEQFF. The CDR3 DNA reads as TGTGCCAGCAGCAATCGGGTGACAGCCACAGACAATGAGCAGTTCTTC. The chain recombines TRBV27 with TRBJ2-1; possibly TRBD1 for D (5 bases). There are 16 residues in the CDR3. Germline V gene lookup returns CDR1 MNHEY and CDR2 SMNVEV (reference sequence). Trimming took off 6 bases at V and 5 bases at J, with 20 bases between the two ends.

This chain uses TRBV12-3 or TRBV12-4 with TRBJ2-7; 8 nucleotides line up with TRBD1. V lost 8 bases, J lost 4 bases, and 7 bases stayed unmatched. The CDR3 extends over 13 amino acids. As DNA, the CDR3 is TGTGCCAGCCTTAGGACAGGGTTGTACGAGCAGTACTTC. Protein sequence: CASLRTGLYEQYF.

This rearrangement joins TRBV2 to TRBJ1-2; 12 nucleotides match TRBD1. V shed 9 bases, J shed 5 bases, and the junction held 4 bases outside the gene matches. Germline-derived CDR1 and CDR2 are SNHLY and FYNNEI. This CDR3 comprises 13 residues. CDR3 nucleotides: TGTGCCAGAGAGGGACAGGGGGCGTATGGCTACACCTTC. Its protein is CAREGQGAYGYTF.

The J gene is TRBJ1-2, the V gene TRBV10-1; D might be TRBD1 (5 bases). Germline V gives CDR1 WNHNN, CDR2 SYGVQD (reference sequence). The V gene lost 5 bases and the J gene lost 4 bases, with 11 bases spanning the gap. The CDR3 spans 13 residues. The CDR3 reads CASSRGVGYGYTF. For the CDR3, the DNA is TGCGCCAGCAGTCGAGGGGTTGGCTATGGCTACACCTTC.

The chain employs TRBV20-1 and TRBJ2-4; 10 bases fit TRBD2. CDR1 and CDR2 from the germline V gene are DFQATT and SNEGSKA (reference sequence). The CDR3 extends over 17 amino acids. V shed 1 base, J shed 2 bases, and the junction held 8 bases outside the gene matches. Here the CDR3 reads CSARVWGAGGTKNIQYF. The DNA of the CDR3 is TGCAGTGCTAGAGTATGGGGAGCGGGAGGGACCAAAAACATTCAGTACTTC.

V is TRBV5-6 and J is TRBJ2-3; D is unclear. Trimming took 2 bases from V and 7 from J, leaving 8 bases between them. This CDR3 region has 12 residues. Germline lookup yields CDR1 SGHDT and CDR2 YYEEEE. The CDR3 region has the DNA TGTGCCAGCAGCTTTGCAGCGAATACGCAGTATTTT. It yields the protein CASSFAANTQYF.

This clonotype appeared a few times. The chain combines TRBV5-1 with TRBJ2-7, with 10 bases fitting TRBD2. The CDR3 is 15 amino acids. In germline, CDR1 is SGHRS, CDR2 YFSETQ. V gave up 3 bases and J gave up 7 bases; unmatched junction bases: 10. This chain's CDR3 is CASSSFQRGGLEQYF. The CDR3 coding sequence is TGCGCCAGCAGCTCCTTCCAGCGGGGGGGTCTAGAGCAGTACTTC.

The V call is TRBV12-3 or TRBV12-4, the J call TRBJ1-5; D is undetermined. The V end was cut by 3 bases, the J end by 5 bases, with 8 bases between. The CDR3 loop spans 13 amino acids. The DNA for the CDR3 is TGTGCCAGCAGTTTTCGGAGGGATCAGCCCCAGCATTTT. Residues: CASSFRRDQPQHF.

This clonotype was detected many times. The chain joins TRBV10-1 to TRBJ2-4, with a tentative D call TRBD2 (5 bases). Germline loops: CDR1 WNHNN, CDR2 SYGVQD (reference sequence). Trimming took off 5 bases at V and 1 base at J, with 15 bases between the two ends. The CDR3 spans 16 residues. DNA for the CDR3: TGCGCCAGCAGTTCGGGCCGGGAAGGCGCCAAAAACATTCAGTACTTC. This codes for CASSSGREGAKNIQYF.

This clonotype was found once. The DNA of the CDR3 is TGCAGTGCTAGGAAGCTAGCGGGGGTCGAGCAGTACTTC. Translated, it gives CSARKLAGVEQYF. This chain uses TRBV20-1 with TRBJ2-7; 10 bases are a match to TRBD2. CDR1 is DFQATT and CDR2 is SNEGSKA in the germline V gene (reference sequence). The ends lost 3 bases at V and 6 bases at J; junction bases unmatched: 5. The CDR3 has 13 amino acids.

This clonotype was detected only a few times. This chain links TRBV27 with TRBJ1-1; 7 bases match TRBD1. The V and J ends lost 5 bases and 1 base, in that order; junction bases with no gene match: 4. CDR3 length: 14 residues. Germline V lookup: CDR1 MNHEY, CDR2 SMNVEV (reference sequence). The CDR3 sequence: CASSKQGRNTEAFF. The CDR3 nucleotides read TGTGCCAGCAGTAAACAGGGGAGGAACACTGAAGCTTTCTTT.

In this sample, this clonotype turned up a few times. The CDR3 bases are TGCAGTGCTTTTCCAATACTAGCCAAAAACATTCAGTACTTC. Amino acid sequence: CSAFPILAKNIQYF. The rearrangement links TRBV20-1 to TRBJ2-4; D call uncertain. V lost 5 bases and J 0 bases, leaving 11 bases between the germline ends. The CDR3 extends over 14 amino acids. Per the germline V gene, CDR1 is DFQATT and CDR2 is SNEGSKA (reference sequence).

This clonotype has ten or more counts. V gene TRBV12-3 or TRBV12-4 combines with J gene TRBJ2-5; D is tentatively TRBD1 or TRBD2 (5 bases each). The germline V and J ends were trimmed by 7 bases and 5 bases, with 14 bases remaining between them. The CDR3 is 13 amino acids. For the CDR3, the DNA is TGTGCCAGCATCGCCGGATGGGGGGAGACCCAGTACTTC. It yields the protein CASIAGWGETQYF.

V gene TRBV5-1 combines with J gene TRBJ2-1; D unclear. Between the trimmed V and J ends, which lost 4 bases and 7 bases, there was a span of 9 bases. Germline lookup yields CDR1 SGHRS and CDR2 YFSETQ. The CDR3 has 12 residues. CDR3 amino acids: CASSQARNEQFF. CDR3 nucleotides: TGCGCCAGCAGCCAGGCACGTAATGAGCAGTTCTTC.

A few counts support this clonotype. The V and J genes are TRBV7-2 and TRBJ2-1; the D is unclear. Looked up from germline, CDR1 is SGHTA and CDR2 is FQGNSA. Trimming left V 5 bases short and J 5 bases short, with 16 bases between. The CDR3 consists of 15 residues. CDR3 sequence: CASSPQPVTDNEQFF. The CDR3 nucleotides are TGTGCCAGCAGCCCTCAGCCCGTCACCGACAATGAGCAGTTCTTC. Variable domain in full (rest from reference TRBV7-2 and TRBJ2-1): GAGVSQSPSNKVTEKGKDVELRCDPISGHTALYWYRQSLGQGLEFLIYFQGNSAPDKSGLPSDRFSAERTGGSVSTLTIQRTQQEDSAVYLCASSPQPVTDNEQFFGPGTRLTVL.

The CDR3 here is CASTKRQGAGDTQYF. The CDR3 DNA reads TGTGCCAGCACCAAAAGACAGGGGGCAGGAGATACGCAGTATTTT. The J gene is TRBJ2-3, the V gene TRBV12-3 or TRBV12-4, with 10 bases that match TRBD1. The CDR3 length is 15 residues. V was clipped by 7 bases and J by 5 bases; unmatched bases: 9.

The gene calls are TRBV20-1 and TRBJ2-3; maybe TRBD1 (6 bases). CDR1 is DFQATT and CDR2 is SNEGSKA in the germline V gene (reference sequence). The CDR3 sequence is 12 residues long. The V gene lost 4 bases and the J gene lost 4 bases, with 9 bases spanning the gap. CDR3 in DNA: TGCAGTGCTACGCGACAGGCAGATACGCAGTATTTT. Its protein product is CSATRQADTQYF.

Only a few counts were recorded for this clonotype. This rearrangement joins TRBV20-1 to TRBJ2-1; maybe TRBD1 (6 bases). Trimming stripped 3 bases from V and 6 bases from J, with 12 bases between. The CDR3 has 13 amino acids. CDR1 is DFQATT, CDR2 SNEGSKA, per germline (reference sequence). The CDR3 sequence: CSARWGPGNEQFF. The CDR3 nucleotides are TGCAGTGCTAGGTGGGGGCCGGGCAATGAGCAGTTCTTC.

The chain joins TRBV5-6 to TRBJ2-7; the D gene is possibly TRBD2 (5 bases). The CDR3 has 13 amino acids. The V end was cut by 4 bases, the J end by 6 bases, with 14 bases between. In germline, CDR1 is SGHDT, CDR2 YYEEEE. As DNA, the CDR3 is TGTGCCAGCAGCCCCGGACTCCCTTGCGAGCAGTACTTC. This gives the protein CASSPGLPCEQYF.

The sample holds a few counts of this clonotype. The rearrangement joins TRBV6-1 to TRBJ2-5; a weak D match, TRBD1 (6 bases). V was clipped by 10 bases and J by 2 bases, with 17 bases between them. The V gene's germline CDR1 is MNHNS and CDR2 SASEGT. This CDR3 region has 14 residues. The DNA for the CDR3 is TGTGCCACCTCGATAGGGGACACTCAAGAGACCCAGTACTTC. Protein sequence: CATSIGDTQETQYF.

Only a few counts were recorded for this clonotype. The chain recombines TRBV7-8 with TRBJ2-2; tentative D call: TRBD2 (5 bases). CDR3 length equals 15 residues. V shed 3 bases and J shed 0 bases, with 8 bases lying between them. Germline-derived CDR1 and CDR2 are SGHVS and FQNEAQ. This chain's CDR3 is CASSFPAANTGELFF. CDR3 DNA: TGTGCCAGCAGCTTTCCAGCGGCGAACACCGGGGAGCTGTTTTTT.

Note on this clonotype: An end of the junction differs from the germline gene, which may be a read error. The rearrangement links TRBV5-1 to TRBJ2-1; perhaps TRBD1 as D (6 bases). Germline values: CDR1 SGHRS, CDR2 YFSETQ. The CDR3 is made up of 13 amino acids. For the CDR3, the DNA is TGCGCCAGCAGCTTGGAAGGGGACAATGGGCAGTTCTTC. It encodes CASSLEGDNGQFF.

This clonotype was detected a few times. V usage is TRBV20-1 and J usage is TRBJ1-3, with unresolved D. This CDR3 spans 13 amino acids. Between the trimmed V and J ends, which lost 6 bases and 0 bases, there was a span of 9 bases. Germline V gene lookup returns CDR1 DFQATT and CDR2 SNEGSKA (reference sequence). The CDR3 sequence: CSAFLDSGNTIYF. CDR3 in DNA: TGCAGTGCGTTTTTGGACTCTGGAAACACCATATATTTT.

This clonotype was detected once. This sequence joins TRBV4-2 and TRBJ2-2, with D possibly TRBD1 on 5 matching bases. CDR3 length equals 15 residues. CDR1 LGHNA and CDR2 YNFKEQ come from the germline V gene. Between the trimmed V and J ends, which lost 1 base and 4 bases, there was a span of 10 bases. CDR3: CASSQVDTVTGELFF. For the CDR3, the DNA is TGTGCCAGCAGCCAAGTGGACACAGTCACCGGGGAGCTGTTTTTT.

For this clonotype: The junction departs from germline at one end; a sequencing error may be responsible. V usage is TRBV7-7 and J usage is TRBJ2-7, with 9 positions matching TRBD1. CDR3 length equals 15 residues. CDR1 and CDR2 (germline): SSHAT, FNYEAQ (reference sequence). CDR3 loop: CASSSDRGPSYEQYF. The CDR3, as DNA: TGTGCTAGCAGCTCGGACAGGGGACCATCCTACGAGCAGTACTTC.

The chain is built from TRBV6-1 and TRBJ1-4; D uncertain. V dropped 3 bases and J dropped 10 bases, with 3 bases sitting between them. Germline lookup yields CDR1 MNHNS and CDR2 SASEGT. The CDR3 is 10 amino acids. CDR3 protein: CASSDIKLFF. CDR3 nucleotide sequence: TGTGCCAGCAGTGATATAAAACTGTTTTTT.

The V call is TRBV2, the J call TRBJ2-7, with a weak D call TRBD2 (6 bases). Germline values: CDR1 SNHLY, CDR2 FYNNEI. This CDR3 has 12 amino acids. Trimming shortened V by 4 bases and J by 3 bases, and 7 bases separated the two germline ends. CDR3 in amino acids: CASSGGNYEQYF. The CDR3 nucleotides are TGTGCCAGCAGTGGCGGGAACTACGAGCAGTACTTC.